This TCR beta chain was sequenced during a study of T cell responses to AZD1222 COVID-19 vaccine (dated by TCRdb to about 2021). Concerning the study at large: AZD1222 recipients with second doses at about 4 weeks or about 12 weeks were pooled, because spike-specific TCR depth and breadth did not differ between schedules. TCR sequencing was performed for 230 to 250 trial participants, of whom around 200 were given two doses of AZD1222 and some 26 were given two doses of MenACWY control vaccine. Enrollment into the trials was organized by age into subgroups of 18-55, 56-69 and 70-plus years, and those subgroups contained roughly 160, 29 and 62 TCR-sequenced participants, respectively. The paper's findings and limits, for the study overall: The 56-69-year group was small, and its depth increase did not reach significance, likely because of low power. Reportedly, close to half of the unique spike-specific TCRs recognized epitopes lying outside the regions that are mutated in the B.1.351 and B.1.1.7 variants. Because no samples from the day 14 peak response were available, repertoires could be characterized only after the peak T cell response. Most participants were white British and females outnumbered males, and the authors suggested that clonal diversity may have been underestimated. CD4 TCRs associated with the vaccine covered the entire spike protein, and the dominant responses were in regions 160-218 and 743-854. Conclusions about previously exposed vaccinees are limited because only a handful of AZD1222 recipients were SARS-CoV-2 seropositive at baseline. Spike-specific TCR breadth and depth rose significantly after two AZD1222 doses compared with day 0 and with MenACWY recipients.

The CDR3 regions of human TCRbeta chains were subjected to immunosequencing. Regarding the original processing steps: TCRs in the repertoires were compared against a reference library of SARS-CoV-2-specific TCRs that had been generated with the MIRA antigen-specificity platform. Breadth was defined as the fraction of unique TCRs that were SARS-CoV-2-associated. Depth was defined as the fraction of total T cells that were SARS-CoV-2-associated. Using the MIRA data, every spike-specific TCR was mapped to the spike region that the TCR reacted to and assigned to either a CD4 or a CD8 class. Log10-transformed breadth and depth values were compared by one-way ANOVA with Sidak's multiple comparisons tests. TCRdb obtained this table from immuneACCESS and retained in-frame rearrangements with V and J assigned. These tables miss some clones; where compared with another copy, unresolved V genes account for less than half of the shortfall, and the remainder is unexplained. V and J calls plus clone size are reproduced from that table; the DNA served to infer D and trimming. The sample table shows over 150,000 clones, and 90% are seen once. About 1.6% of the sample comes from the top ten.

The table lists this clone with a count of one. Its cognate antigen has yet to be identified. Base qualities are not provided; no much larger clone lies one nucleotide away. V is reduced by 5 bases and J by 1 base, leaving a spacing of 8 bases between them. The CDR3 covers 13 residues, taking in both the cysteine and the phenylalanine. Solely the CDR3 DNA is kept, with 39 bases framed from the first base. CDR1 and CDR2 (MNHEY, SVGAGI) derive from the germline V gene. This specimen's time point label, interpreted: baseline before first vaccination. The vaccinee samples were drawn from two UK trials, COV001 and COV002, one of which was a single-blind randomized controlled phase 2/3 trial testing AZD1222 (ChAdOx1 nCoV-19) in healthy adults. For TCRbeta chain sequencing, PBMC samples were collected from trial participants at day 0 and at day 28 after the second dose.

The origin of this receptor is an adult in good health. Source: peripheral blood, taken on day 0 of AZD1222 vaccination. The chain joins TRBV6-5 to TRBJ1-1; no D segment can be confidently identified. For the CDR3, the sequence is CASSPRQNTEAFF. The nucleotide sequence is TGTGCCAGCAGTCCTCGACAGAACACTGAAGCTTTCTTT.